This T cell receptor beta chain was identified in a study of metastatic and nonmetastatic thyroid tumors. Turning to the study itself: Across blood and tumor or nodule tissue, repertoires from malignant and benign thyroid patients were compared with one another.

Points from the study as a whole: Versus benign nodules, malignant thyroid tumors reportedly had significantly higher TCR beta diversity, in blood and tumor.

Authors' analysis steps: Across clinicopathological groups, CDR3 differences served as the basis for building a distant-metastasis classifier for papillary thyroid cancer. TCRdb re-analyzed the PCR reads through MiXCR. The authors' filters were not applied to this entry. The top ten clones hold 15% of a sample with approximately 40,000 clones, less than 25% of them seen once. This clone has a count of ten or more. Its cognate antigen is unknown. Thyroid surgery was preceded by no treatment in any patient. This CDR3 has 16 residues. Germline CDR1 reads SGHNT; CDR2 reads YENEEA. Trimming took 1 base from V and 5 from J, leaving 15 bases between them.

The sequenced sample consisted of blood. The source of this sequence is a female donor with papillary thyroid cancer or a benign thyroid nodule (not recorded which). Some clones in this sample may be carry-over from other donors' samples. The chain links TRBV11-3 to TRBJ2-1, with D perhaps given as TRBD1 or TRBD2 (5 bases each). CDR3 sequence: CASSLAGTSWDNEQFF. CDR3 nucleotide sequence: TGTGCCAGCAGCTTAGCGGGGACGTCGTGGGACAATGAGCAGTTCTTC.